This TCR beta chain was identified in a study of regulatory T cells in long-lasting Graves disease. Study background: By definition, persistent Graves' disease involved antithyroid drugs for over 5 years alongside positive TSH receptor antibodies. Whole-study results and caveats: The number of shared public clonotypes was higher in persistent patients (fewer than 3,000) than new patients (around 890).

Time point reported: persistent/refractory GD, antithyroid drugs over 5 years with positive TRAb. Making the TCR library involved RNA that had been extracted from PBMCs. Graves' disease diagnosis relied on American Thyroid Association guidelines. J lost 7 bases, V lost 8 bases, and 13 bases had no gene match. This CDR3 is 14 amino acids long. The V gene's germline CDR1 is MRHNA and CDR2 SNTAGT. To note about this clonotype: The antigen remains undetermined.

Researchers made TCR beta libraries by using iRepertoire HTBI primers and running Arm-PCR on CDR3 regions. TCRdb fed the multiplex PCR reads into MiXCR, producing one record per CDR3 protein. The top ten clones hold around 42% of a sample with 600,000 to 800,000 distinct CDR3 sequences, approximately 29% of them seen once. V is TRBV6-4 and J is TRBJ1-1; the match to TRBD1 covers 7 bases. The input for sequencing was peripheral blood mononuclear cells (PBMCs), taken when the disease was refractory, from a patient treated with antithyroid drugs. The TCR comes from a female donor with Graves disease. The CDR3 bases are TGTGCCAGCCCCAGACAGGGCCCAACAAGTGAAGCTTTCTTT. This codes for CASPRQGPTSEAFF.